The T cell receptor (beta chain) described here comes from a study of T cells in Graves' hyperthyroidism and ophthalmopathy. Trimming removed 6 bases from V and 2 bases from J; junction bases left unmatched: 10. CDR3 length: 16 amino acids. The germline CDR1 and CDR2 sequences are SGHNT and YENEEA. At least ten counts were recorded for this clonotype. TCR beta CDR3 sequences were amplified from RNA transcripts. The HTBI primer set served for first-round RT-PCR of the TCR CDR3. TCRdb processed the multiplex PCR reads anew with MiXCR; each CDR3 protein has one entry. The sample holds about 740,000 distinct CDR3 sequences, around 13% seen once.

The sample consisted of blood. V and J are TRBV11-3 and TRBJ2-1, with 7 bases that match TRBD1. This receptor was obtained from a young woman with Graves' hyperthyroidism. The CDR3 loop reads CASSLRYRGAYNEQFF. In nucleotides, the CDR3 is TGTGCCAGCAGTCTTAGGTACAGGGGCGCCTACAATGAGCAGTTCTTC.